A single sample gave rise to the 31 T cell receptor beta chains below, sequenced in a study of blood T cells in healthy people across ages. Through a sample-barcoded 5' primer and a J-beta primer mix, a second PCR was run for about 7 to 12 cycles. One entry per CDR3 protein results from TCRdb running MiXCR on the 5' RACE reads. Here the sample spans about 730,000 distinct CDR3 sequences, more than 40% being singletons. Sequencing was performed on blood. These receptors were taken from a woman aged 60 to 75 in good health.

Concerning this clonotype: A read error may explain this, as a much larger clone is one base away. The chain carries TRBV20-1 and TRBJ2-7, with unresolved D. The CDR3 is made up of 12 amino acids. V shed 1 base and J shed 10 bases, with 14 bases lying between them. Germline-derived CDR1 and CDR2 are DFQATT and SNEGSKA (reference sequence). The CDR3 sequence: CSARGPGYPQYF. CDR3 in DNA: TGCAGTGCTAGAGGTCCCGGGTATCCACAGTACTTC.

This clonotype was found once. The junction departs from the called germline gene at one end, perhaps through a read error. The chain employs TRBV18 and TRBJ2-5; TRBD1 aligns across 8 bases. CDR3 length equals 14 residues. The germline CDR1 and CDR2 sequences are KGHSH and LQKENI. The chain's CDR3 is CAGSHGQGLGEQYF. In nucleotides, the CDR3 is TGCGCCGGCTCACACGGACAGGGTTTGGGGGAGCAGTACTTC.

This clonotype has at least ten counts. This chain joins TRBV5-1 and TRBJ2-3; 9 nucleotides match TRBD1. This CDR3 is built from 16 residues. The germline CDR1 and CDR2 sequences are SGHRS and YFSETQ. The ends lost 2 bases at V and 4 bases at J; junction bases unmatched: 8. Here the CDR3 DNA reads TGCGCCAGCAGCTTTAATACAGGGGGCATGGCAGATACGCAGTATTTT. It is translated as CASSFNTGGMADTQYF.

The chain employs TRBV20-1 and TRBJ1-6; possibly TRBD1 for D (6 bases). V lost 1 base, J lost 5 bases, and 15 bases lay in between. This CDR3 has 16 residues. Germline V CDR1 and CDR2: DFQATT, SNEGSKA (reference sequence). The CDR3 DNA sequence: TGCAGTGCTAGAGGTACAGGGAACGGGAATAATTCACCCCTCCACTTT. Its protein is CSARGTGNGNNSPLHF.

This clonotype was seen only a few times. This chain joins TRBV28 and TRBJ2-3; 9 nucleotides line up with TRBD1. CDR1 is MDHEN and CDR2 is SYDVKM in the germline V gene. Unmatched junction bases numbered 6, after V lost 4 bases and J lost 4 bases. The CDR3 runs 15 residues. CDR3 sequence (DNA): TGTGCCAGCAGTTCGGGACAGGGTGTACCAGATACGCAGTATTTT. Protein product: CASSSGQGVPDTQYF.

At least ten counts were recorded for this clonotype. The V gene is TRBV28, the J gene TRBJ2-5; weak D call: TRBD1 (6 bases). The CDR3 spans 14 residues. The V gene lost 4 bases and the J gene lost 5 bases, with 14 bases spanning the gap. The germline gives CDR1 MDHEN, CDR2 SYDVKM. The CDR3 DNA follows: TGTGCCAGCAGTTCGCCGACAGGCGGGGAGACCCAGTACTTC. Residues: CASSSPTGGETQYF.

The chain carries TRBV20-1 and TRBJ1-6, with 7 bases matching TRBD1. Germline CDR1 DFQATT, CDR2 SNEGSKA (reference sequence). This CDR3 spans 13 amino acids. The junction had 6 bases not matched to a gene; V was cut back by 6 bases and J by 7 bases. CDR3 region: CSADRDPNSPLHF. The CDR3 DNA is TGCAGTGCCGACAGGGACCCCAATTCACCCCTCCACTTT.

The genes are TRBV4-2 and TRBJ2-3, with a tentative D call TRBD2 (6 bases). CDR1 LGHNA and CDR2 YNFKEQ come from the germline V gene. Deletions cut 1 base from V and 4 bases from J, with 15 bases between. CDR3 length equals 16 residues. The CDR3 loop reads CASSQVSGQSSDTQYF. Written as DNA, the CDR3 is TGTGCCAGCAGCCAAGTAAGCGGGCAAAGCTCAGATACGCAGTATTTT.

The gene calls are TRBV3-1 and TRBJ2-2; 11 bases agree with TRBD1. Per germline, CDR1 LGHDT and CDR2 YNNKEL (reference sequence). The CDR3 loop spans 17 amino acids. Losses at the gene ends were 10 bases for V and 0 bases for J; bases not matched to a gene: 10. Written as DNA, the CDR3 is TGTGCCACCAACGGACAGGGGGCCGGTACGAACACCGGGGAGCTGTTTTTT. Protein product: CATNGQGAGTNTGELFF.

J is TRBJ2-3 and V is TRBV9, with unresolved D. The length of the CDR3 is 12 residues. The V gene lost 0 bases and the J gene lost 5 bases, with 4 bases spanning the gap. The germline gives CDR1 SGDLS, CDR2 YYNGEE. Here the CDR3 DNA reads TGTGCCAGCAGCGTAGTGGAAGATACGCAGTATTTT. It encodes CASSVVEDTQYF.

This clonotype appeared a single time. One junction end disagrees with the germline gene, perhaps due to a read error. This rearrangement joins TRBV4-3 to TRBJ2-3, with 9 bases aligning to TRBD2. The CDR3 consists of 15 residues. Per germline, CDR1 LGHNA and CDR2 YSLEER. The CDR3 sequence is CASSQGYAGGDTRYF. The CDR3, as DNA: TGCGCCAGCAGCCAAGGGTATGCGGGAGGGGATACGCGGTATTTT.

V gene TRBV15 combines with J gene TRBJ2-1, with TRBD2 matching over 9 bases. The CDR3 covers 14 residues. Trimming took 4 bases from V and 8 from J; bases not matched to a gene: 6. The germline gives CDR1 LNHNV, CDR2 YYDKDF (reference sequence). CDR3 loop: CATSKIIAGDEQFF. In DNA, the CDR3 is TGTGCCACCAGCAAGATTATAGCGGGAGATGAGCAGTTCTTC.

This clonotype was observed a handful of times. The chain uses TRBV5-6 and TRBJ2-1; 10 nucleotides match TRBD2. This CDR3 is 16 amino acids long. Germline V gives CDR1 SGHDT, CDR2 YYEEEE. The V gene end was trimmed by 4 bases and the J gene end by 4 bases; junction bases not matched to a gene: 8. The CDR3 DNA follows: TGTGCCAGCAGCCGACGGGTACTAGCGGGATACAATGAGCAGTTCTTC. Its protein is CASSRRVLAGYNEQFF.

The chain couples TRBV28 to TRBJ1-5, with TRBD1 matching 10 bases. Germline V gene data show CDR1 as MDHEN and CDR2 as SYDVKM. V lost 3 bases to trimming and J lost 11 bases; unmatched junction nucleotides: 7. This CDR3 is 14 amino acids long. CDR3 DNA: TGTGCCAGCAGTTTCGGACAGGGGGGTTGGACCCAGCATTTT. This translates into CASSFGQGGWTQHF. Supplemented by reference TRBV28 and TRBJ1-5, the full variable domain reads DVKVTQSSRYLVKRTGEKVFLECVQDMDHENMFWYRQDPGLGLRLIYFSYDVKMKEKGDIPEGYSVSREKKERFSLILESASTNQTSMYLCASSFGQGGWTQHFGDGTRLSIL.

This chain joins TRBV28 and TRBJ1-2; 9 nucleotides match TRBD1. Germline CDR1 and CDR2: MDHEN and SYDVKM. This CDR3 contains 15 residues. V was pared by 2 bases and J by 4 bases, with 5 bases of the junction left unmatched. The CDR3 here is CASSLVTGGGYGYTF. CDR3 bases: TGTGCCAGCAGTTTAGTTACAGGGGGCGGCTATGGCTACACCTTC.

V usage is TRBV4-3 and J usage is TRBJ2-5; D may be TRBD1 (6 bases). The germline gives CDR1 LGHNA, CDR2 YSLEER. V was trimmed by 0 bases and J by 5 bases, leaving 13 bases between them. This CDR3 is 15 amino acids long. CDR3 DNA: TGCGCCAGCAGCCAAGAGTGGGCAGGGGTGGAGACCCAGTACTTC. Amino acid sequence: CASSQEWAGVETQYF.

The rearrangement links TRBV11-2 to TRBJ1-4, with D unclear. The CDR3 consists of 13 residues. Between the trimmed V and J ends, which lost 3 bases and 9 bases, there was a span of 11 bases. Per the germline V gene, CDR1 is SGHAT and CDR2 is FQNNGV. This chain's CDR3 is CASSFSDSQKLFF. CDR3 DNA sequence: TGTGCCAGCAGCTTCTCCGATAGTCAAAAACTGTTTTTT.

This chain joins TRBV29-1 and TRBJ1-2; no firm D call. Trimming shortened V by 6 bases and J by 13 bases, and 21 bases separated the two germline ends. Germline CDR1 is SQVTM and CDR2 is ANQGSEA. The CDR3 has 12 residues. Here the CDR3 DNA reads TGCAGCGTAGTTTTCGAGAGGAACCCCGTCACCTTC. Encoded protein: CSVVFERNPVTF.

V gene TRBV7-2 combines with J gene TRBJ2-1, with 12 bases matching TRBD2. The DNA end is more similar to TRBJ2-7, so the J call may be wrong. Germline lookup yields CDR1 SGHTA and CDR2 FQGNSA. The CDR3 is made up of 15 amino acids. The CDR3 here is CASSFWTSGTHEQYF. For the CDR3, the DNA is TGTGCCAGCAGCTTTTGGACTAGCGGGACACATGAGCAGTACTTC.

The gene calls are TRBV3-1 and TRBJ2-3; 7 positions match TRBD2. This CDR3 has 13 amino acids. Germline trimming cut 4 bases from V and 7 bases from J; bases unmatched to any gene: 5. Germline V gene sequence: CDR1 LGHDT, CDR2 YNNKEL (reference sequence). The CDR3 DNA follows: TGTGCCAGCAGCCCCTCGGGGGGTAATACGCAGTATTTT. Residues: CASSPSGGNTQYF.

This chain links TRBV20-1 with TRBJ2-3; 8 bases are shared with TRBD1. Germline V lookup: CDR1 DFQATT, CDR2 SNEGSKA (reference sequence). The junction had 7 bases not matched to a gene; V was cut back by 5 bases and J by 0 bases. This CDR3 is built from 15 residues. CDR3 amino acids: CSAGNRDRSTDTQYF. The CDR3 DNA reads TGCAGTGCTGGAAACCGGGACAGGAGCACAGATACGCAGTATTTT.

The rearrangement links TRBV7-2 to TRBJ1-2, with 11 bases fitting TRBD1. V was clipped by 1 base and J by 8 bases; unmatched bases: 9. Per the germline V gene, CDR1 is SGHTA and CDR2 is FQGNSA. The CDR3 has 16 residues. CDR3 sequence reads: CASSLVSGQGARGYTF. In DNA, the CDR3 is TGTGCCAGCAGCTTAGTTTCTGGACAGGGGGCGCGAGGCTACACCTTC. Combining the CDR3 with reference TRBV7-2 and TRBJ1-2 gives the whole variable domain GAGVSQSPSNKVTEKGKDVELRCDPISGHTALYWYRQSLGQGLEFLIYFQGNSAPDKSGLPSDRFSAERTGGSVSTLTIQRTQQEDSAVYLCASSLVSGQGARGYTFGSGTRLTVV.

This clonotype occurred a few times. V usage is TRBV20-1 and J usage is TRBJ1-6; 8 bases are a match to TRBD1. V shed 1 base and J 7 bases; nucleotides not matched to a gene: 0. The CDR3 totals 13 residues. Looked up from germline, CDR1 is DFQATT and CDR2 is SNEGSKA (reference sequence). This chain's CDR3 is CSARGTGNSPLHF. CDR3 sequence (DNA): TGCAGTGCTAGAGGGACAGGGAATTCACCCCTCCACTTT.

The CDR3 DNA is TGTGCCAGCAGCCAAGATGTCCCAGGAAGAGTAGCCAAAAACATTCAGTACTTC. Amino acid sequence: CASSQDVPGRVAKNIQYF. This rearrangement joins TRBV3-1 to TRBJ2-4; D is ambiguous. Trimming cost V 0 bases and J 0 bases, with 15 bases left between them. This CDR3 comprises 18 residues. The germline gives CDR1 LGHDT, CDR2 YNNKEL (reference sequence).

The chain couples TRBV5-1 to TRBJ1-1; D perhaps matches TRBD1 (6 bases). The V end was cut by 0 bases, the J end by 7 bases, with 28 bases between. The V gene's germline CDR1 is SGHRS and CDR2 YFSETQ. The CDR3 spans 19 residues. CDR3 bases: TGCGCCAGCAGCTTGGGGCGAAGACTAGCGGGAGAGGGACATCTTGAAGCTTTCTTT. This sequence encodes CASSLGRRLAGEGHLEAFF.

V gene TRBV5-1 combines with J gene TRBJ2-7; D call uncertain. The CDR3 sequence is 14 residues long. V was pared by 3 bases and J by 3 bases, with 13 bases between. Germline lookup yields CDR1 SGHRS and CDR2 YFSETQ. CDR3 in amino acids: CASSWATISYEQYF. CDR3 sequence (DNA): TGCGCCAGCAGCTGGGCGACAATAAGCTACGAGCAGTACTTC.

This clonotype occurred once. The J gene is TRBJ1-1, the V gene TRBV7-2; TRBD1 might be the D (6 bases). Germline V gives CDR1 SGHTA, CDR2 FQGNSA. The CDR3 extends over 14 amino acids. The V gene lost 3 bases and the J gene lost 8 bases, with 16 bases spanning the gap. The CDR3 DNA follows: TGTGCCAGCAGCTTGCGGGGGCGACTCTGGGAAGCTTTCTTT. This encodes CASSLRGRLWEAFF.

This clonotype was recorded at least ten times. V and J are TRBV9 and TRBJ2-1; tentatively, D is TRBD2 (5 bases). The CDR3 is 16 residues long. Between the trimmed V and J ends, which lost 0 bases and 8 bases, there was a span of 18 bases. The germline gives CDR1 SGDLS, CDR2 YYNGEE. This chain's CDR3 is CASSVGVRESRDEQFF. The DNA for the CDR3 is TGTGCCAGCAGCGTAGGAGTTAGGGAGTCAAGGGATGAGCAGTTCTTC.

The chain combines TRBV2 with TRBJ2-3; D gene uncertain. V gave up 6 bases and J gave up 6 bases, with 13 bases separating them. Germline CDR1 is SNHLY and CDR2 is FYNNEI. CDR3 length equals 13 residues. This CDR3 reads CASSIYLRDTQYF. CDR3 DNA: TGTGCCAGCAGCATCTATCTAAGGGATACGCAGTATTTT. The full variable domain, completed using reference TRBV2 and TRBJ2-3, is EPEVTQTPSHQVTQMGQEVILRCVPISNHLYFYWYRQILGQKVEFLVSFYNNEISEKSEIFDDQFSVERPDGSNFTLKIRSTKLEDSAMYFCASSIYLRDTQYFGPGTRLTVL.

The CDR3 loop is CASSFDRDPTEAFF. CDR3 DNA sequence: TGTGCCAGCAGCTTCGACAGGGACCCCACTGAAGCTTTCTTT. The rearrangement joins TRBV7-9 to TRBJ1-1; 7 nucleotides match TRBD1. The CDR3 covers 14 residues. CDR1 is SEHNR, CDR2 FQNEAQ, per germline (reference sequence). V dropped 3 bases and J dropped 4; count of bases not matched to a gene: 5.

This clonotype turned up a few times. J is TRBJ1-2 and V is TRBV29-1; TRBD1 might be the D (6 bases). CDR1 is SQVTM, CDR2 ANQGSEA, per germline. The CDR3 has 13 amino acids. Trimming stripped 4 bases from V and 4 bases from J, with 13 bases between. CDR3 loop: CSVVGEGGYGYTF. CDR3 nucleotide sequence: TGCAGCGTTGTTGGAGAGGGGGGCTATGGCTACACCTTC.